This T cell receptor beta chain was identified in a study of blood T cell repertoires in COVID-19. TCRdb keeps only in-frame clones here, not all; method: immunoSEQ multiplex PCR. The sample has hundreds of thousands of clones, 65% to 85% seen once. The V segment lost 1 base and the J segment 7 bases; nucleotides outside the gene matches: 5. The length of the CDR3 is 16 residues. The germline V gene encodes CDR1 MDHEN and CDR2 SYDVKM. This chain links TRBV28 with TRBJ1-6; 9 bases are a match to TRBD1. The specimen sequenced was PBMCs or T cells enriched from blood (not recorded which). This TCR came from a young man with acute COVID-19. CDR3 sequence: CASSLLRGTGNSPLHF. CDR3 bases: TGTGCCAGCAGTTTATTAAGAGGGACAGGGAATTCACCCCTCCACTTT.